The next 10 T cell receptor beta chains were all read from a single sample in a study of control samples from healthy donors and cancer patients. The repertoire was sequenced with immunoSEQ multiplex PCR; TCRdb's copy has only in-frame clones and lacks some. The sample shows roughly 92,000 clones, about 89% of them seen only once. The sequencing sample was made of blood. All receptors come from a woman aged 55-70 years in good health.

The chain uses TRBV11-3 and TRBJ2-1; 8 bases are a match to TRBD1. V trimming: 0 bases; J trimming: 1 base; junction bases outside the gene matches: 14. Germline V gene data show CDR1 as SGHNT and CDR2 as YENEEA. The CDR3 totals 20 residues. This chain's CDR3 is CASSLERGLQGAFSYNEQFF. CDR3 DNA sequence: TGTGCCAGCAGCTTAGAGCGCGGTCTGCAGGGGGCCTTTTCCTACAATGAGCAGTTCTTC.

The CDR3 sequence is CASSYTGGYGYTF. CDR3 bases: TGTGCCAGCAGTTATACAGGCGGTTATGGCTACACCTTC. The V gene is TRBV7-2, the J gene TRBJ1-2; TRBD1 might be the D (5 bases). Germline assignment: CDR1 SGHTA and CDR2 FQGNSA. The V end was cut by 6 bases, the J end by 5 bases, with 13 bases between. The CDR3 covers 13 residues.

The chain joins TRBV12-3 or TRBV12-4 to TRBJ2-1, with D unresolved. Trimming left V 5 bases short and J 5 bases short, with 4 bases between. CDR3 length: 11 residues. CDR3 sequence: CASSRNNEQFF. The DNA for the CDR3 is TGTGCCAGCAGTAGAAACAATGAGCAGTTCTTC.

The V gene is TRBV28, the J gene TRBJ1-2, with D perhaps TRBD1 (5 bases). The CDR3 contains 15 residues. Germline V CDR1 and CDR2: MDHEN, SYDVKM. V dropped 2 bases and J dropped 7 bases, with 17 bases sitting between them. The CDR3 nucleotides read TGTGCCAGCAGTTTAGTTAGGAGGGGCGCAGGTGGCTACACCTTC. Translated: CASSLVRRGAGGYTF.

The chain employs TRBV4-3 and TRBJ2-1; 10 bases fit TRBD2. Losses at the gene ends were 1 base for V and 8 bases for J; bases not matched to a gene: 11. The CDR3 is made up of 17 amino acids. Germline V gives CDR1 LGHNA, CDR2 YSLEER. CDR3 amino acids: CASSQGGRGLALYEQFF. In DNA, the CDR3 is TGCGCCAGCAGCCAAGGGGGGAGGGGACTAGCGCTGTATGAGCAGTTCTTC.

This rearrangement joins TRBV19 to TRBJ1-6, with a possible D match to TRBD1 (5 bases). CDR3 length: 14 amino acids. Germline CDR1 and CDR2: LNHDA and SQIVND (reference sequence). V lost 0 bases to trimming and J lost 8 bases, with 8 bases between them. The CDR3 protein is CASSIDRGDSPLHF. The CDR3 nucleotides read TGTGCCAGTAGTATAGATAGGGGAGATTCACCCCTCCACTTT.

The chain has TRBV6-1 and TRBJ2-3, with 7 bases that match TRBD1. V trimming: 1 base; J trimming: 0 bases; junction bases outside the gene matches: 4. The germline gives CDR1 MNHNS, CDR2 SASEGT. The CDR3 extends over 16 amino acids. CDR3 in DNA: TGTGCCAGCAGTGAAGGTGGGACAGCTAGCACAGATACGCAGTATTTT. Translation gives CASSEGGTASTDTQYF.

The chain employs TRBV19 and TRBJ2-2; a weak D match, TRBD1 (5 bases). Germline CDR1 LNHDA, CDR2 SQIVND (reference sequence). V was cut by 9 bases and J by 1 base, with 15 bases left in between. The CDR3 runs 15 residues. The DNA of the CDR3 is TGTGCCAGCAGGGTGAGAGGTCAGAACACCGGGGAGCTGTTTTTT. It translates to CASRVRGQNTGELFF.

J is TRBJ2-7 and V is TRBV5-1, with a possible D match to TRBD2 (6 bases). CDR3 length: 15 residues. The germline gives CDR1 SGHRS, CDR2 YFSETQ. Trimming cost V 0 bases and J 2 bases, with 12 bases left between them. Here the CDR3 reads CASSLASGGPYEQYF. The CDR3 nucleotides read TGCGCCAGCAGCTTGGCCTCCGGGGGTCCCTACGAGCAGTACTTC.

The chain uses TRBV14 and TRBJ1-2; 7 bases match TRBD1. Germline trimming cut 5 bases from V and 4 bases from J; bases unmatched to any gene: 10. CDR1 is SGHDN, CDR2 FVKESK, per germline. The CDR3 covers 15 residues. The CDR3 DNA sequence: TGTGCCAGCAGCTCTCGACAGGGAGGCGTCTATGGCTACACCTTC. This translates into CASSSRQGGVYGYTF.